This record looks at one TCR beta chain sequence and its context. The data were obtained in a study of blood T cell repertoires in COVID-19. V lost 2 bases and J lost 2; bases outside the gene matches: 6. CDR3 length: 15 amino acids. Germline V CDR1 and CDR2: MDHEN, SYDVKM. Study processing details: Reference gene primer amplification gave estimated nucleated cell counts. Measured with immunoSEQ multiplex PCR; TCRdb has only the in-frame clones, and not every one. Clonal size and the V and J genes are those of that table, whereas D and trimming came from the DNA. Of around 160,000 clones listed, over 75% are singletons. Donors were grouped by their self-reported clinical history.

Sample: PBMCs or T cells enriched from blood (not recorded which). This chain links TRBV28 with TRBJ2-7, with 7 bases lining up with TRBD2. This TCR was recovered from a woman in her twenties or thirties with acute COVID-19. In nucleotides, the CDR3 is TGTGCCAGCAGTTTACCAGGGACTATCACCTACGAGCAGTACTTC. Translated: CASSLPGTITYEQYF.